Here is one T cell receptor (beta chain) with its context. Original analysis: From reference gene primer amplification, estimates of nucleated cell counts were derived. The assay was immunoSEQ multiplex PCR, and TCRdb's table has in-frame clones only and misses some. V, J and clone size reflect that table, while D and trimming were determined from the DNA. Among a few hundred thousand clones listed, more than 65% were seen once. The CDR3 has 16 amino acids. Germline V gene sequence: CDR1 LNHNV, CDR2 YYDKDF (reference sequence). Germline trimming cut 3 bases from V and 8 bases from J; bases unmatched to any gene: 14. These data originate in a study of blood T cell repertoires in COVID-19. Study in general: Sites in the United States, Italy and Spain provided acute and convalescent COVID-19 samples. Sample material is recorded as cDNA or gDNA derived from T cells, B-cell-depleted T cells, or PBMCs.

The chain carries TRBV15 and TRBJ1-2, with 8 bases aligning to TRBD1. This clonotype was obtained from a woman aged 40 to 50 who had recovered from COVID-19. The sequenced sample consisted of peripheral blood. The CDR3 sequence: CATSSGAGQGERGYTF. CDR3 DNA sequence: TGTGCCACCAGCAGCGGAGCCGGACAGGGAGAACGCGGCTACACCTTC.